This T cell receptor beta chain was sequenced in a study of OX40 agonist ivuxolimab in advanced cancers. The CDR3 consists of 14 residues. Trimming took 5 bases from V and 0 from J, leaving 10 bases between them. Germline V gene data show CDR1 as SGDLS and CDR2 as YYNGEE. Measured with immunoSEQ multiplex PCR; TCRdb has only the in-frame clones, and not every one. The table has 75,000 to 100,000 clones, roughly nine tenths seen once. The chain has TRBV9 and TRBJ2-3; D is perhaps TRBD1 (5 bases). The origin of this receptor is an adult with an advanced solid tumor such as melanoma, head and neck, liver or kidney cancer. Source: CD4+ or CD8+ T cells sorted from blood, taken in a trial of the OX40 agonist ivuxolimab. The CDR3 region has the DNA TGTGCCAGCAGTGGGGCCGAGAGCACAGATACGCAGTATTTT. Encoded protein: CASSGAESTDTQYF.